This is a list of T cell receptor beta chains from one sample in a study of Ad26.COV2.S vaccination and SARS-CoV-2 variants. The table came from immunoSEQ multiplex PCR; TCRdb's copy has only in-frame clones and leaves some out. The table shows about 350,000 clones, with 70% to 90% occurring only once. The input for sequencing was peripheral blood, taken in a trial of Ad26.COV2.S vaccine versus placebo. All receptors come from a person aged 18 to 59 who received the Ad26.COV2.S COVID-19 vaccine or a placebo. CDR3s include the opening cysteine and the closing phenylalanine or tryptophan. The D gene is left open where the match is weak. Size values are once, few and many counts, or a class for expanded clones, and some rows have none.

TRBJ1-5	.	TRBV27	.	CASSLYGGRRPQHF	TGTGCCAGCAGTTTATACGGGGGCCGACGGCCCCAGCATTTT
TRBJ2-3	.	TRBV4-1	TRBD2	CASSQEPRTSGFTDTQYF	TGCGCCAGCAGCCAAGAACCCAGGACTAGCGGTTTCACAGATACGCAGTATTTT
TRBJ1-1	.	TRBV5-1	.	CASSLALLNTEAFF	TGCGCCAGCAGCTTGGCGTTGTTGAACACTGAAGCTTTCTTT
TRBJ1-2	.	TRBV10-3	.	CAISESPGRADGYTF	TGTGCCATCAGTGAGTCCCCGGGCAGGGCTGATGGCTACACCTTC
TRBJ2-7	.	TRBV6-2/TRBV6-3	.	CASSIRSGASLYEQYF	TGTGCCAGCAGCATCAGGTCGGGGGCCTCTCTCTACGAGCAGTACTTC
TRBJ2-7	.	TRBV3-1/TRBV3-2	.	CASSQDVGLHTPLEQYF	TGTGCCAGCAGCCAAGATGTGGGACTCCACACCCCCCTCGAGCAGTACTTC
TRBJ2-1	.	TRBV5-6	.	CASSFLRPRSGNEQFF	TGTGCCAGCAGCTTCTTGCGCCCCCGTTCAGGCAATGAGCAGTTCTTC
TRBJ2-7	.	TRBV28	TRBD2	CASSLGGIGGGSYEQYF	TGTGCCAGCAGTTTAGGCGGGATTGGCGGGGGCTCCTACGAGCAGTACTTC
TRBJ2-7	.	TRBV13	TRBD2	CASSLKPSGFYEQYF	TGTGCCAGCAGCTTAAAGCCTAGCGGCTTCTACGAGCAGTACTTC
TRBJ2-1	many	TRBV15	TRBD2	CATSREPSGRRNEQFF	TGTGCCACCAGCAGGGAGCCTAGCGGGAGGCGAAATGAGCAGTTCTTC
TRBJ2-6	.	TRBV7-9	TRBD1	CASSLFWDRGSGANVLTF	TGTGCCAGCAGCTTGTTCTGGGACAGGGGCTCTGGGGCCAACGTCCTGACTTTC
TRBJ2-1	.	TRBV12-3/TRBV12-4	.	CASSLRGNNEQFF	TGTGCCAGCAGTTTAAGGGGGAACAATGAGCAGTTCTTC
TRBJ1-2	.	TRBV7-2	.	CASSLYPGVDYGYTF	TGTGCCAGCAGCTTGTATCCAGGGGTGGACTATGGCTACACCTTC
TRBJ1-1	.	TRBV18	TRBD1	CASSLTGGMDTEAFF	TGTGCCAGCTCCCTCACAGGGGGGATGGACACTGAAGCTTTCTTT
TRBJ2-4	.	TRBV7-8	.	CASSRKAGIQYF	TGTGCCAGCAGCCGTAAGGCGGGCATTCAGTACTTC
TRBJ2-7	.	TRBV5-4	.	CASSLRTQSYEQYF	TGTGCCAGCAGCTTGAGGACACAGTCCTACGAGCAGTACTTC
TRBJ1-2	.	TRBV5-1	.	CASHREAGGYTF	TGCGCCAGCCACAGGGAGGCGGGAGGCTACACCTTC
TRBJ2-7	.	TRBV19	TRBD2	CASSGSLVPAGGYEQYF	TGTGCCAGTAGTGGGTCTTTAGTTCCGGCGGGAGGCTACGAGCAGTACTTC
TRBJ1-2	.	TRBV2	.	CASSGGRSTGGYGYTF	TGTGCCAGCAGTGGTGGACGTTCGACCGGGGGGTATGGCTACACCTTC
TRBJ2-7	.	TRBV7-2	.	CASRSSVTSSYEQYF	TGTGCCAGCAGATCAAGCGTAACGAGCTCCTACGAGCAGTACTTC
TRBJ2-5	.	TRBV27	.	CASRGAGLKGETQYF	TGTGCCAGCCGTGGGGCGGGGCTTAAGGGAGAGACCCAGTACTTC
TRBJ1-1	.	TRBV27	.	CASSQTLSTEAFF	TGTGCCAGCAGCCAGACACTGAGCACTGAAGCTTTCTTT
TRBJ2-7	.	TRBV29-1	TRBD2	CSVEWAPSSGSYEQYF	TGCAGCGTTGAATGGGCCCCCTCTAGCGGGAGTTACGAGCAGTACTTC
TRBJ2-1	.	TRBV7-2	TRBD2	CASSLGLAGVNEQFF	TGTGCCAGCAGCTTAGGACTAGCGGGAGTGAATGAGCAGTTCTTC
TRBJ2-1	.	TRBV7-2	TRBD2	CASSLTSGGAHEQFF	TGTGCCAGCAGCTTAACTAGCGGGGGGGCCCATGAGCAGTTCTTC
TRBJ2-7	.	TRBV9	TRBD1	CASSFRQGPYEQYF	TGTGCCAGCAGCTTCCGACAGGGACCCTACGAGCAGTACTTC
TRBJ1-2	.	TRBV5-5	TRBD1	CASSFRGGAGSYGYTF	TGTGCCAGCAGCTTTAGAGGGGGCGCAGGTAGCTATGGCTACACCTTC
TRBJ1-2	.	TRBV3-1/TRBV3-2	TRBD1	CASSQTGTGGSYGYTF	TGTGCCAGCAGCCAGACCGGGACAGGGGGCTCCTATGGCTACACCTTC
TRBJ1-5	.	TRBV6-2/TRBV6-3	TRBD1	CASSIPGTGVWPQHF	TGTGCCAGCAGTATACCCGGGACAGGGGTCTGGCCCCAGCATTTT
TRBJ2-3	.	TRBV2	TRBD2	CASSGERGPTDTQYF	TGTGCCAGCAGTGGGGAGCGGGGGCCAACAGATACGCAGTATTTT
TRBJ1-3	.	TRBV18	.	CASSPDSPGNTIYF	TGTGCCAGCTCACCAGACTCTCCCGGAAACACCATATATTTT
TRBJ2-7	.	TRBV15	.	CATSEGTGDFYEQYF	TGTGCCACCAGCGAAGGGACGGGGGACTTCTACGAGCAGTACTTC
TRBJ2-1	.	TRBV2	.	CASSVVGRSSEATRNEQFF	TGTGCCAGCAGTGTAGTCGGCCGGTCCTCGGAGGCTACCCGAAATGAGCAGTTCTTC
TRBJ2-7	once	TRBV3-1/TRBV3-2	.	CASSPRFTQDVVFLAGEQYF	TGTGCCAGCAGCCCCCGCTTCACACAGGACGTTGTTTTTCTGGCTGGCGAGCAGTACTTC
TRBJ1-1	.	TRBV2	TRBD1	CASSENLGQTMNTEAFF	TGTGCCAGCAGTGAAAATCTGGGACAGACGATGAACACTGAAGCTTTCTTT
TRBJ1-5	.	TRBV2	TRBD1	CASRTGNNQPQHF	TGTGCCAGCAGGACAGGGAACAATCAGCCCCAGCATTTT
TRBJ1-6	.	TRBV5-4	TRBD1	CASSQADRGRGNSPLHF	TGTGCCAGCAGTCAAGCGGACAGGGGGCGCGGTAATTCACCCCTCCACTTT
TRBJ2-5	.	TRBV28	TRBD2	CASSITSVQETQYF	TGTGCCAGCAGTATTACTAGCGTCCAAGAGACCCAGTACTTC
TRBJ2-7	.	TRBV3-1/TRBV3-2	.	CASSREYRFSYEQYF	TGTGCCAGCAGCCGAGAGTACAGATTCTCCTACGAGCAGTACTTC
TRBJ2-3	.	TRBV5-1	.	CASSLGFRVTSTDTQYF	TGCGCCAGCAGCTTGGGGTTCAGGGTAACTAGCACAGATACGCAGTATTTT
TRBJ1-2	.	TRBV6-5	.	CASRWSGNGYTF	TGTGCCAGCCGGTGGTCAGGAAATGGCTACACCTTC
TRBJ2-1	.	TRBV18	.	CASSKTTGDNEQFF	TGTGCCAGCTCAAAGACTACTGGGGACAATGAGCAGTTCTTC
TRBJ2-1	.	TRBV6-5	TRBD2	CASRISGGGVGEQFF	TGTGCCAGCAGGATTAGCGGGGGCGGGGTGGGTGAGCAGTTCTTC
TRBJ1-4	.	TRBV27	.	CASSITAVNEKLFF	TGTGCCAGCAGTATTACCGCAGTAAATGAAAAACTGTTTTTT
TRBJ2-1	.	TRBV19	.	CASRPGLWSILYNEQFF	TGTGCCAGTAGGCCTGGACTATGGTCAATTCTCTACAATGAGCAGTTCTTC
TRBJ2-5	.	TRBV30	TRBD2	CAWSVRREGRHQETQYF	TGTGCCTGGAGTGTACGGCGGGAGGGCCGGCACCAAGAGACCCAGTACTTC
TRBJ2-5	few	TRBV5-4	.	CASSSQETQYF	TGTGCCAGCAGCTCCCAAGAGACCCAGTACTTC
TRBJ2-7	.	TRBV28	.	CASSLAGTYEQYF	TGTGCCAGCAGTTTAGCGGGAACCTACGAGCAGTACTTC
TRBJ2-3	.	TRBV5-4	TRBD2	CASSYQVGEGDTQYF	TGTGCCAGCAGCTATCAAGTGGGGGAGGGAGATACGCAGTATTTT
TRBJ2-1	.	TRBV27	TRBD2	CASSSQREGREFAEQFF	TGTGCCAGCAGTTCCCAGCGGGAGGGCCGGGAATTTGCTGAGCAGTTCTTC
TRBJ2-7	once	TRBV6-2/TRBV6-3	TRBD1	CASSSPSSGTGISDEQYF	TGTGCCAGCAGTTCCCCCTCTTCCGGGACAGGGATTTCTGACGAGCAGTACTTC
TRBJ2-1	.	TRBV6-2/TRBV6-3	TRBD1	CASSSGTGSLGEQFF	TGTGCCAGCAGCTCCGGGACAGGAAGTTTAGGGGAGCAGTTCTTC
TRBJ2-4	.	TRBV9	.	CASSVDFGNIQYF	TGTGCCAGCAGCGTAGATTTTGGAAACATTCAGTACTTC
TRBJ2-1	once	TRBV13	TRBD2	CASSSTSGVKHNEQFF	TGTGCCAGCAGCTCGACTAGCGGGGTGAAGCACAATGAGCAGTTCTTC
TRBJ2-7	once	TRBV24-1	.	CATSDLDRIYEQYF	TGTGCCACCAGTGATTTAGACAGGATCTACGAGCAGTACTTC
TRBJ1-4	.	TRBV9	.	CASSVRGANEKLFF	TGTGCCAGCAGCGTAAGGGGGGCGAATGAAAAACTGTTTTTT
TRBJ1-5	.	TRBV7-9	.	CASSGQHSNQPQHF	TGTGCCAGCAGTGGGCAGCATAGCAATCAGCCCCAGCATTTT
TRBJ2-5	.	TRBV28	TRBD1	CASKGTGAQETQYF	TGTGCCAGCAAAGGGACAGGGGCGCAAGAGACCCAGTACTTC
TRBJ2-1	few	TRBV19	TRBD1	CASSVRQGRTDNEQFF	TGTGCCAGTAGTGTAAGACAGGGGAGAACCGACAATGAGCAGTTCTTC
TRBJ1-1	once	TRBV3-1/TRBV3-2	.	CASSHTDPGDLRTEAFF	TGTGCCAGCAGCCATACCGACCCCGGGGACCTGAGGACTGAAGCTTTCTTT